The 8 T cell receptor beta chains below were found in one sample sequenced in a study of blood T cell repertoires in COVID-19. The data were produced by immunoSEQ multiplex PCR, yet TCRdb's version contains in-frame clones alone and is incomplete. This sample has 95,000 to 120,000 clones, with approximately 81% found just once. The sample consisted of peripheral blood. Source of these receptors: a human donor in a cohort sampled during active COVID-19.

The CDR3 loop is CASSLAGDGNTIYF. Written as DNA, the CDR3 is TGTGCCAGCAGCTTGGCAGGGGACGGAAACACCATATATTTT. The chain combines TRBV5-4 with TRBJ1-3, with a possible D match to TRBD1 (6 bases). From germline, CDR1 is SGHNT and CDR2 YYREEE (reference sequence). V dropped 0 bases and J dropped 4 bases, with 8 bases sitting between them. This CDR3 region has 14 residues.

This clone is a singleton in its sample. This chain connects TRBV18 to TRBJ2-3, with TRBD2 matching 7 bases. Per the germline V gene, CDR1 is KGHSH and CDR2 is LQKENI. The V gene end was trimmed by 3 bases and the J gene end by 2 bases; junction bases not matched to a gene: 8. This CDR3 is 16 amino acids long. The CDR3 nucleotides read TGTGCCAGCTCACCCCTTCTAGCGGACTACACAGATACGCAGTATTTT. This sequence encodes CASSPLLADYTDTQYF.

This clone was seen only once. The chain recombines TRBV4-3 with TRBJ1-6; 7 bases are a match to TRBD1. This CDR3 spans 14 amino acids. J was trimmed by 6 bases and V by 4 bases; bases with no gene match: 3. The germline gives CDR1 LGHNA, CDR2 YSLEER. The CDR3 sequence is CASSLRDSNSPLHF. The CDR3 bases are TGCGCCAGCAGCCTGCGGGACAGTAATTCACCCCTCCACTTT.

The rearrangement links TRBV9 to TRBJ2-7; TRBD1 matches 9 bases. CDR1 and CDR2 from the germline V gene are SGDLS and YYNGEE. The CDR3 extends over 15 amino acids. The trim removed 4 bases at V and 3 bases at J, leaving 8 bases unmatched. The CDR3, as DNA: TGTGCCAGCAGCTTCGGGACAGGGAATCTCTACGAGCAGTACTTC. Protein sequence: CASSFGTGNLYEQYF.

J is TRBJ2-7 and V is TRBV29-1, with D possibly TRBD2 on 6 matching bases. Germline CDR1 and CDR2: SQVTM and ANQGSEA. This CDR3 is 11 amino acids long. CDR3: CSAVGGYEQYF. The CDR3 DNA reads TGCAGTGCCGTGGGGGGATACGAGCAGTACTTC.

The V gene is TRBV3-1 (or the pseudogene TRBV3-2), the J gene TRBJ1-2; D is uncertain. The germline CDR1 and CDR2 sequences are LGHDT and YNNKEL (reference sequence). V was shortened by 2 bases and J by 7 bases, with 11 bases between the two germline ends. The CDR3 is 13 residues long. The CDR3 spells CASSQSATIGYTF. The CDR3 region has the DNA TGTGCCAGCAGCCAATCAGCTACTATTGGCTACACCTTC.

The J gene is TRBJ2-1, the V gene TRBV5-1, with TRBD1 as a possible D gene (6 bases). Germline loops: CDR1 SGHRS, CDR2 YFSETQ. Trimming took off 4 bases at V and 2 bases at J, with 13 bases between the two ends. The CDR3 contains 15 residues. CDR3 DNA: TGCGCCAGCAGCGCCTCTCGGGACACCTACAATGAGCAGTTCTTC. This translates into CASSASRDTYNEQFF.

The CDR3 reads CASSAARGLYEQYF. In DNA form, the CDR3 reads TGTGCCAGCAGCGCGGCCAGGGGGCTTTACGAGCAGTACTTC. The V and J genes are TRBV28 and TRBJ2-7, with 8 bases fitting TRBD1. Germline V CDR1 and CDR2: MDHEN, SYDVKM. After removal of 6 bases from V and 4 bases from J, the junction contained 8 bases not matched to a gene. This CDR3 is built from 14 residues.